Listed below are T cell receptor beta chains from one sample, sequenced in a study of shared clonotypes between healthy human individuals. TCRdb keeps only in-frame clones here, not all; method: immunoSEQ multiplex PCR. The table has about 2.3 million clones, more than 85% seen once. The sequencing sample was made of naive CD4+ T cells from PBMCs. These receptors were taken from a man in his late teens or twenties in good health. Some clones in this sample may be carry-over from other donors' samples. The CDR3 runs from the conserved cysteine through the conserved F or W. D genes are given only for firm matches. Only part of the rows carry a size: once, few, many, or a class if the clone is expanded.

V	J	size	D	CDR3	DNA
TRBV11-2	TRBJ2-2	NA	TRBD1	CASSSRQGRGTGELFF	TGTGCCAGCAGCAGTCGACAGGGACGGGGCACCGGGGAGCTGTTTTTT
TRBV28	TRBJ1-2	NA	NA	CASSLGSLGKDYGYTF	TGTGCCAGCAGTTTAGGCTCCCTCGGAAAGGACTATGGCTACACCTTC
TRBV5-1	TRBJ2-7	NA	TRBD1	CASSGSGTAYYEQYF	TGCGCCAGCAGCGGCTCCGGGACAGCATACTACGAGCAGTACTTC
TRBV2	TRBJ2-7	NA	NA	CASSADRTGEQYF	TGTGCCAGCAGTGCGGACCGCACCGGGGAGCAGTACTTC
TRBV7-9	TRBJ2-5	NA	NA	CASSARSRDSQETQYF	TGTGCCAGCAGCGCCCGTTCCCGGGACTCCCAAGAGACCCAGTACTTC
TRBV28	TRBJ2-5	NA	NA	CASRFSPGTQKETQYF	TGTGCCAGCAGATTTTCACCTGGGACTCAGAAAGAGACCCAGTACTTC
TRBV28	TRBJ2-2	NA	TRBD1	CASSFGQGANTGELFF	TGTGCCAGCAGTTTCGGACAGGGGGCGAACACCGGGGAGCTGTTTTTT
TRBV6-1	TRBJ2-1	NA	NA	CASSSIGNEQFF	TGTGCCAGCTCATCCATAGGCAATGAGCAGTTCTTC
TRBV29-1	TRBJ2-5	NA	NA	CSVNIEETQYF	TGCAGCGTCAATATCGAGGAGACCCAGTACTTC
TRBV14	TRBJ2-7	NA	TRBD1	CASSLGLRDRTYEQYF	TGTGCCAGCAGCCTGGGACTCCGGGACAGGACTTACGAGCAGTACTTC
TRBV6-1	TRBJ1-3	NA	NA	CASSSGSFDGNTIYF	TGTGCCAGCAGTTCCGGGTCCTTTGATGGAAACACCATATATTTT
TRBV19	TRBJ2-1	NA	NA	CASSRGSGPSYNEQFF	TGTGCCAGTAGTAGGGGTAGCGGCCCCTCCTACAATGAGCAGTTCTTC
TRBV2	TRBJ2-1	NA	TRBD2	CASSEGGSRVEQFF	TGTGCCAGCAGTGAGGGCGGGAGTAGGGTTGAGCAGTTCTTC
TRBV30	TRBJ1-6	NA	NA	CAWSVGHMNSPLHF	TGTGCCTGGAGTGTAGGCCACATGAATTCACCCCTCCACTTT
TRBV28	TRBJ1-2	NA	NA	CASVKNYGYTF	TGTGCCAGCGTGAAAAACTATGGCTACACCTTC
TRBV25-1	TRBJ2-2	NA	NA	CASSPSRDRSGELFF	TGTGCCAGCAGCCCTTCTAGGGATCGGTCCGGGGAGCTGTTTTTT
TRBV27	TRBJ1-1	NA	TRBD1	CASSPRFEWTGHGVAGAFF	TGTGCCAGCAGTCCACGCTTCGAATGGACAGGTCACGGAGTAGCTGGAGCTTTCTTT
TRBV19	TRBJ1-5	once	NA	CASSIVANSNQPQHF	TGTGCCAGTAGTATAGTGGCGAATAGCAATCAGCCCCAGCATTTT
TRBV18	TRBJ1-4	NA	NA	CASSERQISTNEKLFF	TGTGCCAGCTCAGAGCGACAGATATCAACTAATGAAAAACTGTTTTTT
TRBV2	TRBJ2-7	NA	NA	CASRYLGQGGEQYF	TGTGCCAGCAGGTACCTCGGCCAGGGCGGCGAGCAGTACTTC
TRBV6-6	TRBJ1-5	NA	TRBD1	CASSYSTGYQPQHF	TGTGCCAGCAGTTACTCGACAGGGTATCAGCCCCAGCATTTT
TRBV5-1	TRBJ1-2	NA	NA	CASSSATHYGYTF	TGCGCCAGCAGCTCCGCTACCCACTATGGCTACACCTTC
TRBV7-8	TRBJ2-7	NA	TRBD2	CASSSRREGDDEQYF	TGTGCCAGCAGCTCGAGGCGGGAGGGCGACGACGAGCAGTACTTC
TRBV7-2	TRBJ2-6	once	NA	CASSLALGANVLTF	TGTGCCAGCAGCTTAGCGCTCGGGGCCAACGTCCTGACTTTC
TRBV7-2	TRBJ1-2	NA	NA	CASSSSRGRGSGYTF	TGTGCCAGCAGCTCTAGCCGGGGCAGGGGATCGGGCTACACCTTC
TRBV5-6	TRBJ1-5	NA	TRBD1	CASSSGTGGNQPQHF	TGTGCCAGCAGTTCCGGGACAGGAGGAAATCAGCCCCAGCATTTT
TRBV7-8	TRBJ2-1	once	NA	CASSLVGDGANEQFF	TGTGCCAGCAGCTTAGTAGGCGACGGAGCCAATGAGCAGTTCTTC
TRBV5-1	TRBJ2-4	once	NA	CASSSWGPSENIQYF	TGCGCCAGCAGCTCGTGGGGCCCCTCGGAGAACATTCAGTACTTC
TRBV4-2	TRBJ2-1	NA	NA	CASSQIGSDEQFF	TGTGCCAGCAGCCAAATCGGGAGCGATGAGCAGTTCTTC
TRBV6-1	TRBJ1-5	NA	TRBD1	CASTLSGTGIQPQHF	TGTGCCAGCACCCTTTCCGGGACAGGGATTCAGCCCCAGCATTTT
TRBV5-1	TRBJ2-5	NA	NA	CASSEGRGQETQYF	TGCGCCAGCAGCGAGGGGAGAGGCCAAGAGACCCAGTACTTC
TRBV5-6	TRBJ1-2	NA	TRBD1	CASSLDRGQRDGYTF	TGTGCCAGCAGCTTGGACAGGGGGCAACGAGATGGCTACACCTTC
TRBV11-3	TRBJ2-2	NA	NA	CASTGNTGELFF	TGTGCCAGCACAGGGAACACCGGGGAGCTGTTTTTT
TRBV11-2	TRBJ2-7	NA	NA	CASSLMVTYEQYF	TGTGCCAGCAGCTTAATGGTTACCTACGAGCAGTACTTC
TRBV7-2	TRBJ2-2	once	TRBD1	CASSLAGGQVTGELFF	TGTGCCAGCAGCTTAGCAGGGGGACAGGTCACCGGGGAGCTGTTTTTT
TRBV11-2	TRBJ2-7	NA	NA	CASSLPLSYSSYEQYF	TGTGCCAGCAGCTTACCCCTGTCGTATAGCTCCTACGAGCAGTACTTC
TRBV28	TRBJ2-7	NA	TRBD1	CASSSPGTGSSEQYF	TGTGCCAGCAGTTCTCCCGGGACAGGGTCTTCCGAGCAGTACTTC
TRBV6-6	TRBJ1-2	NA	NA	CASRPPTVPYGYTF	TGTGCCAGCAGGCCCCCGACAGTACCCTATGGCTACACCTTC
TRBV7-8	TRBJ2-5	once	TRBD2	CASSLAVPSGVQETQYF	TGTGCCAGCAGCTTAGCCGTCCCTAGCGGAGTACAAGAGACCCAGTACTTC
TRBV7-8	TRBJ2-2	NA	NA	CASSLGRGTGELFF	TGTGCCAGCAGCTTAGGGAGGGGTACCGGGGAGCTGTTTTTT
TRBV7-8	TRBJ1-2	once	NA	CASSLDRGIANYGYTF	TGTGCCAGCAGCTTGGATCGAGGGATAGCTAACTATGGCTACACCTTC
TRBV5-1	TRBJ2-1	NA	TRBD2	CASSFLAEDYNEQFF	TGCGCCAGCAGCTTCCTAGCGGAAGACTACAATGAGCAGTTCTTC
TRBV7-9	TRBJ1-4	NA	NA	CASSLDTTRGEKLFF	TGTGCCAGCAGCTTAGACACAACACGCGGGGAAAAACTGTTTTTT
TRBV23-1	TRBJ1-3	NA	NA	CASSQEFTGNSGNTIYF	TGCGCCAGCAGTCAAGAGTTTACGGGGAACTCTGGAAACACCATATATTTT
TRBV6-4	TRBJ1-1	NA	NA	CASSERGNTEAFF	TGTGCCAGCAGTGAAAGGGGGAACACTGAAGCTTTCTTT
TRBV7-9	TRBJ1-1	NA	TRBD1	CASSLDGGQGRNTEAFF	TGTGCCAGCAGCTTAGACGGGGGACAGGGGAGGAACACTGAAGCTTTCTTT
TRBV7-6	TRBJ2-1	NA	TRBD1	CASSPGTGLVNEQFF	TGTGCCAGCAGCCCCGGGACAGGGTTAGTCAATGAGCAGTTCTTC
TRBV27	TRBJ1-5	NA	NA	CASSVPGASSQHF	TGTGCCAGCAGTGTCCCGGGGGCCTCGTCCCAGCATTTT
TRBV5-1	TRBJ1-2	NA	NA	CASSLVAGPPLYGYTF	TGCGCCAGCAGCTTGGTGGCAGGTCCTCCCCTTTATGGCTACACCTTC
TRBV11-2	TRBJ1-3	NA	NA	CASSLGRRGKWANTIYF	TGTGCCAGCAGCTTAGGGCGCAGGGGCAAGTGGGCAAACACCATATATTTT
TRBV2	TRBJ2-5	once	TRBD1	CASSGRGQGVETQYF	TGTGCCAGCAGCGGTAGGGGACAGGGGGTAGAGACCCAGTACTTC
TRBV6-5	TRBJ2-1	NA	TRBD2	CASSYRREGIHEQFF	TGTGCCAGCAGTTACCGGCGGGAGGGGATTCATGAGCAGTTCTTC
TRBV9	TRBJ1-1	NA	NA	CASSRAGKGPEAFF	TGTGCCAGCAGCCGTGCCGGGAAGGGACCTGAAGCTTTCTTT
TRBV15	TRBJ2-7	NA	TRBD2	CATSRSGGRTYEQYF	TGTGCCACCAGCAGGAGCGGGGGAAGGACCTACGAGCAGTACTTC
TRBV7-3	TRBJ2-3	NA	TRBD2	CASSLRLADTDTQYF	TGTGCCAGCAGCCTAAGACTAGCGGACACAGATACGCAGTATTTT
TRBV28	TRBJ1-1	NA	TRBD1	CASRTEGQPMNTEAFF	TGTGCCAGCAGAACCGAGGGACAGCCCATGAACACTGAAGCTTTCTTT
TRBV28	TRBJ1-2	NA	TRBD1	CASRRDRASGYTF	TGTGCCAGCAGACGGGACAGGGCTTCTGGCTACACCTTC
TRBV29-1	TRBJ2-7	NA	TRBD2	CSAETSGQPYEQYF	TGCAGCGCAGAGACTAGCGGGCAACCCTACGAGCAGTACTTC
TRBV6-6	TRBJ2-1	NA	NA	CASRDRYNEQFF	TGTGCCAGCAGAGATAGGTACAATGAGCAGTTCTTC
TRBV4-2	TRBJ2-3	NA	TRBD2	CASSQGETSGTDTQYF	TGTGCCAGCAGCCAAGGGGAGACTAGCGGCACAGATACGCAGTATTTT